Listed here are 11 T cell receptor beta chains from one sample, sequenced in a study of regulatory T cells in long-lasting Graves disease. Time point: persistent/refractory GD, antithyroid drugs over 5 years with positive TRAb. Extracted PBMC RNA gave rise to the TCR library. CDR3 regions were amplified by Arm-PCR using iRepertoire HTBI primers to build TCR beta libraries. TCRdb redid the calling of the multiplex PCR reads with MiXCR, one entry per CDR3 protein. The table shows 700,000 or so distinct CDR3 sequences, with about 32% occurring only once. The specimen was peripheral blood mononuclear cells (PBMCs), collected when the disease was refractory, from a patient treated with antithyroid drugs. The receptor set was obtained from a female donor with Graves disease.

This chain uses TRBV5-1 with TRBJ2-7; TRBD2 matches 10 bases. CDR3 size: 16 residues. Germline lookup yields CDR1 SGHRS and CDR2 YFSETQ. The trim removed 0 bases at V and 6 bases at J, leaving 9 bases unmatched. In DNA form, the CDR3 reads TGCGCCAGCAGCTTGGGTCTAGCGGGAGTGGCGGGCGAGCAGTACTTC. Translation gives CASSLGLAGVAGEQYF.

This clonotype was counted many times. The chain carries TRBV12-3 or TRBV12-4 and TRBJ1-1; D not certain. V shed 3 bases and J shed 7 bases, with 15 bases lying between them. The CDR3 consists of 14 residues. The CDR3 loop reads CASSFSSKDGEAFF. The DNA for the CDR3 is TGTGCCAGCAGTTTCTCCTCGAAAGACGGTGAAGCTTTCTTT.

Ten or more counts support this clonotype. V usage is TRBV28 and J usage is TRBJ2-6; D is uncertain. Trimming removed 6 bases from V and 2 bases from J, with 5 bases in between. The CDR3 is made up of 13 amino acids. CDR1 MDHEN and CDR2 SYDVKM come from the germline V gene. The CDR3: CASSMAGANVLTF. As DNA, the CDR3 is TGTGCCAGCAGCATGGCTGGGGCCAACGTCCTGACTTTC. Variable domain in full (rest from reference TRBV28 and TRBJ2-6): DVKVTQSSRYLVKRTGEKVFLECVQDMDHENMFWYRQDPGLGLRLIYFSYDVKMKEKGDIPEGYSVSREKKERFSLILESASTNQTSMYLCASSMAGANVLTFGAGSRLTVL.

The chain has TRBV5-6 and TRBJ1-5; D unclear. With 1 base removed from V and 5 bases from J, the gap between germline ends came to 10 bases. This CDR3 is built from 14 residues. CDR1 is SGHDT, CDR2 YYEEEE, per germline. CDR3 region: CASSLYGVYQPQHF. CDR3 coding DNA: TGTGCCAGCAGCTTGTATGGCGTGTATCAGCCCCAGCATTTT.

This chain's CDR3 is CSALRRGNEKLFF. CDR3 DNA: TGCAGTGCTCTCAGGAGGGGGAATGAAAAACTGTTTTTT. The chain recombines TRBV20-1 with TRBJ1-4; a weak D match, TRBD1 (6 bases). CDR1 and CDR2 (germline): DFQATT, SNEGSKA (reference sequence). V gave up 5 bases and J gave up 5 bases, with 12 bases separating them. CDR3 length equals 13 residues.

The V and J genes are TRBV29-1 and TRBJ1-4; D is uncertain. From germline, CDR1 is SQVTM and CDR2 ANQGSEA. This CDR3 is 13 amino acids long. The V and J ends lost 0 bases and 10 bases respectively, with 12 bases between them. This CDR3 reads CSVEEVRGGKLFF. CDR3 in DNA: TGCAGCGTTGAAGAGGTTCGGGGTGGAAAACTGTTTTTT.

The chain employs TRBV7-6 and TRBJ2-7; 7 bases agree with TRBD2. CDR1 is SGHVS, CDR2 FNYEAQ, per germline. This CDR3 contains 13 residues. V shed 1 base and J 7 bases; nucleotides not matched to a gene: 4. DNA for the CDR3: TGTGCCAGCAGCTTAGGGCGGGAGAGGGAGCAGTACTTC. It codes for CASSLGREREQYF.

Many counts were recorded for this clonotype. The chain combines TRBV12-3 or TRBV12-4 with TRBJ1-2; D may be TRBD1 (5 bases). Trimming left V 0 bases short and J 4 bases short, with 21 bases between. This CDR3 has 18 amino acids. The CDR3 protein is CASSLAPARWGSFYGYTF. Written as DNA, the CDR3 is TGTGCCAGCAGTTTAGCTCCAGCGAGGTGGGGCAGCTTCTATGGCTACACCTTC.

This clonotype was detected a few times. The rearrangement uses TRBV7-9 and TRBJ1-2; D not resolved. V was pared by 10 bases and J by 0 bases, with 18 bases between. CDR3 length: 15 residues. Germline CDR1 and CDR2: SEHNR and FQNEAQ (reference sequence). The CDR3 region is CATPARTRTNYGYTF. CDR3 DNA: TGTGCCACCCCGGCCCGGACGCGAACTAACTATGGCTACACCTTC.

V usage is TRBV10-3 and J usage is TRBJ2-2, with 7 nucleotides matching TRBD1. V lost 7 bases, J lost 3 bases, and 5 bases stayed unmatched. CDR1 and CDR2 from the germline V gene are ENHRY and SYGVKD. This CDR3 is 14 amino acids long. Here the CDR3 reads CAITGQFYTGELFF. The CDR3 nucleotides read TGTGCCATCACGGGACAGTTCTACACCGGGGAGCTGTTTTTT.

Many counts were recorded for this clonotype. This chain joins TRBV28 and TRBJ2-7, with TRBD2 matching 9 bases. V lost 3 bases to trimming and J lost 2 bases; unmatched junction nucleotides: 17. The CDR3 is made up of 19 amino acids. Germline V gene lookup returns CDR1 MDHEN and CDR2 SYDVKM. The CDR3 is CASSFVPHPLREGTYEQYF. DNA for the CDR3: TGTGCCAGCAGTTTTGTCCCCCATCCGTTGCGGGAGGGAACCTACGAGCAGTACTTC.